Listed below are T cell receptor beta chains from one sample, sequenced in a study of OX40 agonist ivuxolimab in advanced cancers. The protocol was immunoSEQ multiplex PCR, while the TCRdb copy is restricted to in-frame clones and leaves out a portion. The sample yields 48,000 or so clones, over 85% seen once. The source material was CD4+ or CD8+ T cells sorted from blood, sampled in a trial of the OX40 agonist ivuxolimab. These receptors were obtained from an adult with an advanced solid tumor such as melanoma, head and neck, liver or kidney cancer. Each CDR3 is given with its conserved first and last residue. The D gene is left open where the match is weak. Expanded clones get a size class; other rows say once, few or many, or leave the size out.

TRBJ2-5 once TRBD2 TRBV27 CASSPTRLAGGRGETQYF TGTGCCAGCAGTCCAACCCGACTAGCGGGGGGCCGGGGGGAGACCCAGTACTTC
TRBJ1-3 medium-sized NA TRBV30 CAWKASGNTIYF TGTGCCTGGAAGGCGTCTGGAAACACCATATATTTT
TRBJ2-7 NA NA TRBV18 CASSTTGTYLDEQYF TGTGCCAGCTCAACCACCGGGACCTACTTAGACGAGCAGTACTTC
TRBJ2-5 NA NA TRBV27 CASRASVETQYF TGTGCCAGCAGGGCAAGCGTGGAGACCCAGTACTTC
TRBJ2-7 NA TRBD1 TRBV6-5 CASSSPGTGVNEQYF TGTGCCAGCAGTTCCCCCGGGACAGGGGTCAACGAGCAGTACTTC
TRBJ2-1 NA NA TRBV27 CASRSGPSGTYNEQFF TGTGCCAGCAGGTCGGGGCCCTCCGGGACTTACAATGAGCAGTTCTTC
TRBJ2-1 NA TRBD2 TRBV4-3 CASSQDHVGGYNEQFF TGCGCCAGCAGCCAAGATCACGTGGGGGGGTACAATGAGCAGTTCTTC
TRBJ2-7 NA NA TRBV28 CASRTPPWGAKTEQYF TGTGCCAGCAGGACTCCCCCGTGGGGGGCGAAGACCGAGCAGTACTTC
TRBJ1-2 NA TRBD1 TRBV18 CASSSGTGGYGYTF TGTGCCAGCTCATCAGGGACAGGGGGGTACGGCTACACCTTC
TRBJ1-1 NA NA TRBV10-3 CAISGEGKNTEAFF TGTGCCATCAGTGGCGAAGGAAAGAACACTGAAGCTTTCTTT
TRBJ2-1 NA NA TRBV7-6 CASSLVTESYNEQFF TGTGCCAGCAGCTTAGTAACAGAATCTTACAATGAGCAGTTCTTC
TRBJ1-2 NA NA TRBV11-2 CASSYGHDGYTF TGTGCCAGCAGCTACGGGCACGATGGCTACACCTTC
TRBJ1-1 NA NA TRBV6-5 CASSSGTPAMNTEAFF TGTGCCAGCAGTTCCGGGACTCCCGCAATGAACACTGAAGCTTTCTTT
TRBJ2-2 NA NA TRBV6-5 CASSFSPGELFF TGTGCCAGCAGTTTTTCACCCGGGGAGCTGTTTTTT
TRBJ2-7 NA NA TRBV27 CASSRAGVLYEQYF TGTGCCAGCAGTCGCGCCGGGGTTCTCTACGAGCAGTACTTC
TRBJ1-1 NA NA TRBV5-3 CARSLQFGTRLQGEAFF TGTGCCAGAAGCTTGCAGTTCGGGACCCGTCTTCAAGGTGAAGCTTTCTTT
TRBJ2-1 once TRBD1 TRBV2 CASSELVGTGVYNEQFF TGTGCCAGCAGTGAATTGGTCGGGACAGGGGTGTACAATGAGCAGTTCTTC
TRBJ2-7 NA NA TRBV4-2 CASSHRSNEQYF TGTGCCAGCAGCCATCGCTCAAACGAGCAGTACTTC
TRBJ2-6 NA NA TRBV28 CASSLDAGPGANVLTF TGTGCCAGCAGTTTAGACGCAGGCCCTGGGGCCAACGTCCTGACTTTC
TRBJ2-7 NA NA TRBV7-2 CASSSPGTSYEQYF TGTGCCAGCAGCTCTCCAGGGACAAGTTACGAGCAGTACTTC
TRBJ1-6 NA NA TRBV23-1 CASSQSPWGEDYNSPLHF TGCGCCAGCAGTCAATCGCCTTGGGGGGAGGACTATAATTCACCCCTCCACTTT
TRBJ2-1 NA NA TRBV28 CASTGIGSTYNEQFF TGTGCCAGCACTGGCATCGGATCCACCTACAATGAGCAGTTCTTC
TRBJ1-1 NA NA TRBV28 CASSFLGRDTEAFF TGTGCCAGCAGTTTTCTGGGACGGGACACTGAAGCTTTCTTT
TRBJ2-2 NA NA TRBV6-1 CASNSDPNTGELFF TGTGCCAGCAATTCCGACCCGAACACCGGGGAGCTGTTTTTT
TRBJ2-4 NA NA TRBV29-1 CSVEGLLAKNIQYF TGCAGCGTTGAAGGGTTACTAGCCAAAAACATTCAGTACTTC
TRBJ2-7 NA TRBD2 TRBV11-2 CASSLEAGNYEQYF TGTGCCAGCAGCTTAGAAGCGGGGAACTACGAGCAGTACTTC
TRBJ1-5 NA TRBD1 TRBV28 CASSRGTANQPQHF TGTGCCAGCAGTCGCGGGACAGCCAATCAGCCCCAGCATTTT
TRBJ1-1 NA TRBD1 TRBV27 CASSPKDRGWGTEAFF TGTGCCAGCAGCCCCAAGGACAGGGGGTGGGGCACTGAAGCTTTCTTT